This TCR beta chain was sequenced for a study of blood T cell repertoires in COVID-19. The repertoire was sequenced with immunoSEQ multiplex PCR; TCRdb's copy has only in-frame clones and lacks some. Among about 300,000 clones listed, over 75% were seen once. V was shortened by 4 bases and J by 7 bases, with 9 bases between the two germline ends. The V gene's germline CDR1 is SGHRS and CDR2 YFSETQ. There are 12 residues in the CDR3. Clinical histories supplied by participants themselves formed the basis of cohort assignment. What the recovered Cohort 3 donors had was two negative PCRs, clearance, or symptom resolution.

The sequenced sample was PBMCs or T cells enriched from blood (not recorded which). The source is a young man who had recovered from COVID-19. V is TRBV5-1 and J is TRBJ2-4, with D perhaps TRBD1 (5 bases). CDR3 region: CASSLAGNIQYF. The CDR3 DNA follows: TGCGCCAGCAGCCTGGCAGGGAACATTCAGTACTTC.